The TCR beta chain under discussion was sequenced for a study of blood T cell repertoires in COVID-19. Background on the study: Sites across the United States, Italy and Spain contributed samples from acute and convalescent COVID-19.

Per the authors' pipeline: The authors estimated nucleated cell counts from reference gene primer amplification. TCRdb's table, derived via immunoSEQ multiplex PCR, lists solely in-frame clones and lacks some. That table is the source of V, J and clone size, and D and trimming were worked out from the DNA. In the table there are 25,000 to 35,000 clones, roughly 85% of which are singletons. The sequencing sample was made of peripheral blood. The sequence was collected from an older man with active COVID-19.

The CDR3 coding sequence is TGTGCCAGCAGCCTCCTAGACACTGAAGCTTTCTTT. It translates to CASSLLDTEAFF. The gene calls are TRBV5-4 and TRBJ1-1; D is ambiguous. The germline CDR1 and CDR2 sequences are SGHNT and YYREEE (reference sequence). The germline V and J ends were trimmed by 4 bases and 3 bases, with 7 bases remaining between them. The CDR3 extends over 12 amino acids.